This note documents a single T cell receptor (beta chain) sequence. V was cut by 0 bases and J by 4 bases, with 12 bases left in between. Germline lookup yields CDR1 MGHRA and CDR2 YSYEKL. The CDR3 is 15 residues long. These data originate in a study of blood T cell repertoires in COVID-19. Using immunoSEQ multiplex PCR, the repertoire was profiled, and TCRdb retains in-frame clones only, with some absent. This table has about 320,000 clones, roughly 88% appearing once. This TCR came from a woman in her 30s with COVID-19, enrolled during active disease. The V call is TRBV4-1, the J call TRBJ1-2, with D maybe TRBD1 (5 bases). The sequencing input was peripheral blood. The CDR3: CASSQDHRGTYGYTF. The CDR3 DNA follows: TGCGCCAGCAGCCAAGATCATAGGGGTACCTATGGCTACACCTTC.